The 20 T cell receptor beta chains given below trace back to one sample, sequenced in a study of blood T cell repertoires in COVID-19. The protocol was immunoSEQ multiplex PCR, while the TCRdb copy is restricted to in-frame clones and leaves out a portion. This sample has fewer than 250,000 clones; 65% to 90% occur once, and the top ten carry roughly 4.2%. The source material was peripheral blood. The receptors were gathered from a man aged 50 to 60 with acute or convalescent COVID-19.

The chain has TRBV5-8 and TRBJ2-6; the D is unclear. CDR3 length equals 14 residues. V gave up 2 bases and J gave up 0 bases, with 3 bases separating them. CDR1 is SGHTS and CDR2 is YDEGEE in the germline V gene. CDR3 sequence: CASSFLSGANVLTF. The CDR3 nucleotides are TGTGCCAGCAGCTTTCTCTCTGGGGCCAACGTCCTGACTTTC.

The DNA for the CDR3 is TGTGCCAGCAGCTTTAGAACCAACGTAGGGGAAACTGAAGCTTTCTTT. It is translated as CASSFRTNVGETEAFF. The V call is TRBV11-2, the J call TRBJ1-1; possibly TRBD1 for D (5 bases). The germline V gene has CDR1 SGHAT and CDR2 FQNNGV. The CDR3 runs to 16 residues. V shed 3 bases and J shed 5 bases, with 19 bases lying between them.

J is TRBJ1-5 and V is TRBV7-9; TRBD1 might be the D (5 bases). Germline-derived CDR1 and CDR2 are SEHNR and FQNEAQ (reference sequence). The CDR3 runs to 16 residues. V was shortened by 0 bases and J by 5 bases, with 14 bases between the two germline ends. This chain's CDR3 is CASSLAGQGGDQPQHF. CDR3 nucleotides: TGTGCCAGCAGCTTAGCGGGGCAGGGTGGGGATCAGCCCCAGCATTTT.

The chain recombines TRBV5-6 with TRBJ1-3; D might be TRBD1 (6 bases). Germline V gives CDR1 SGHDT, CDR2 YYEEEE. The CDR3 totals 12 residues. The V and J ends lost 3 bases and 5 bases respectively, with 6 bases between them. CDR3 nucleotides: TGTGCCAGCAGCTGGGACAGAAACACCATATATTTT. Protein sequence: CASSWDRNTIYF.

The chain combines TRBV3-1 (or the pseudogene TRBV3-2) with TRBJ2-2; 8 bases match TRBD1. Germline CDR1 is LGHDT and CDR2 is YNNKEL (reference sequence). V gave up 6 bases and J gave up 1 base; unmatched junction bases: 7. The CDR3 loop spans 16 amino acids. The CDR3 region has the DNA TGTGCCAGCAGGAAAGACAGGGGAATGAACACCGGGGAGCTGTTTTTT. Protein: CASRKDRGMNTGELFF.

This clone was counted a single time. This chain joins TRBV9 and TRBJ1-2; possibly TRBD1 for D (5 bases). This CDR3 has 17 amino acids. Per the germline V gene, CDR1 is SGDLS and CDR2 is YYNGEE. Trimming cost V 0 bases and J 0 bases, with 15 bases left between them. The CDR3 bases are TGTGCCAGCAGCGTAGTGGCCAGGGCTGATCCTAACTATGGCTACACCTTC. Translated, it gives CASSVVARADPNYGYTF.

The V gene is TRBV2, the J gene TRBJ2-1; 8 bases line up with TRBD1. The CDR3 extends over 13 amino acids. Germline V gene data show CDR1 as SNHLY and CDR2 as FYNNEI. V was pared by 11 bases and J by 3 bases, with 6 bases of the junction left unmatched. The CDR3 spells CAGDRGLYNEQFF. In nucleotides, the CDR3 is TGTGCCGGCGACAGGGGCCTCTACAATGAGCAGTTCTTC.

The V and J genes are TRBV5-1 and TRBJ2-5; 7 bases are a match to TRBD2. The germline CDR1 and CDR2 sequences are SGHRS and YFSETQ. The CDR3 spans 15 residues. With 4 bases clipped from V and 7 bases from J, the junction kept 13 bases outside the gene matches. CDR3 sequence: CASSAREVGVGTQYF. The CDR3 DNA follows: TGCGCCAGCAGCGCCCGGGAGGTCGGGGTCGGGACCCAGTACTTC.

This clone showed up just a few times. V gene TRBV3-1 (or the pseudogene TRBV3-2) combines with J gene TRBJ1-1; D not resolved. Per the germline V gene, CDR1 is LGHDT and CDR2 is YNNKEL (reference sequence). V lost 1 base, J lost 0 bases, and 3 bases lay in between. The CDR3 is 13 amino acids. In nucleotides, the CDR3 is TGTGCCAGCAGCCAAGTAGTGAACACTGAAGCTTTCTTT. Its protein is CASSQVVNTEAFF.

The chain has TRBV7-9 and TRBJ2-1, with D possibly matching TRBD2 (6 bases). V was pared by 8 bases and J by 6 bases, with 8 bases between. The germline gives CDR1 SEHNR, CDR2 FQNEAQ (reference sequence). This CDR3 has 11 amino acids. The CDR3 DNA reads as TGTGCCAGCGTGGGGGGCAATGAGCAGTTCTTC. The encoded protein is CASVGGNEQFF.

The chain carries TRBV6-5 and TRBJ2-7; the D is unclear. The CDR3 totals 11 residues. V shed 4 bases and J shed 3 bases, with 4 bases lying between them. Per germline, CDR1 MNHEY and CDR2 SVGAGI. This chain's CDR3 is CASSSIYEQYF. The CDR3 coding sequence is TGTGCCAGCAGTTCCATCTACGAGCAGTACTTC.

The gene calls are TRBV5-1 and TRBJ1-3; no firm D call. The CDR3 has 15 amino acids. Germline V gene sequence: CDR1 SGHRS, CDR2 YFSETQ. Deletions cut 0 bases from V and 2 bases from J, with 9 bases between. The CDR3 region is CASSLDSLPGNTIYF. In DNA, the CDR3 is TGCGCCAGCAGCTTGGACAGCCTCCCTGGAAACACCATATATTTT.

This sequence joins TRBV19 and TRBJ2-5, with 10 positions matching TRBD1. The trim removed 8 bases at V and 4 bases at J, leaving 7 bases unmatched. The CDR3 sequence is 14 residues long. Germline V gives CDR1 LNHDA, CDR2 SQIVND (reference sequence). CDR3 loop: CASAGTGAGETQYF. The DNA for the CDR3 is TGTGCCAGTGCCGGGACAGGGGCTGGAGAGACCCAGTACTTC.

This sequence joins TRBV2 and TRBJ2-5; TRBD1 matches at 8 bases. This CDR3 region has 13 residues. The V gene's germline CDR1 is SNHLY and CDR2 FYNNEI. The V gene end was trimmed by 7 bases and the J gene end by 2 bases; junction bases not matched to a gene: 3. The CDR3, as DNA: TGTGCCAGCACCAGGGACAGGCAAGAGACCCAGTACTTC. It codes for CASTRDRQETQYF.

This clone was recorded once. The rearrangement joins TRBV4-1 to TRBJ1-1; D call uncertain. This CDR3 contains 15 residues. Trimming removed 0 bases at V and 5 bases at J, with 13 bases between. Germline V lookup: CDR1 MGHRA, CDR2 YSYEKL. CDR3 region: CASSQDFEGGTEAFF. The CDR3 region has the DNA TGCGCCAGCAGCCAAGATTTTGAGGGTGGGACTGAAGCTTTCTTT.

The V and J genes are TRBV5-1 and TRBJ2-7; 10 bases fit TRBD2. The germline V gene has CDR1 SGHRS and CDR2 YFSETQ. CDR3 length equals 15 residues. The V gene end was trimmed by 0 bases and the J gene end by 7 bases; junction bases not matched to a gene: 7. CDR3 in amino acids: CASSLAVAGGGEQYF. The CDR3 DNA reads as TGCGCCAGCAGCTTGGCGGTAGCGGGGGGCGGGGAGCAGTACTTC. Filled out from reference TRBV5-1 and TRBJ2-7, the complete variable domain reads KAGVTQTPRYLIKTRGQQVTLSCSPISGHRSVSWYQQTPGQGLQFLFEYFSETQRNKGNFPGRFSGRQFSNSRSEMNVSTLELGDSALYLCASSLAVAGGGEQYFGPGTRLTVT.

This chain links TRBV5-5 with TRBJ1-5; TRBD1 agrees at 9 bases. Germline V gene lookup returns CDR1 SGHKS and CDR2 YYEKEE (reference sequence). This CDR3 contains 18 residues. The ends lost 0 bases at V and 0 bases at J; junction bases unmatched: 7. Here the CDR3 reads CASSLDGTGLYSNQPQHF. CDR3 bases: TGTGCCAGCAGCTTGGATGGGACAGGGCTATATAGCAATCAGCCCCAGCATTTT.

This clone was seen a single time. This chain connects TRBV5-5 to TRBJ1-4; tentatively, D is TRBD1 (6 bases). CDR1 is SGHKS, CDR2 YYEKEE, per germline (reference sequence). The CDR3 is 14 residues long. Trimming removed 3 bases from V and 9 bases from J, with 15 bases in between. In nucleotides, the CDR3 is TGTGCCAGCAGCTACCGGGCGACAGGCCAAAAACTGTTTTTT. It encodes CASSYRATGQKLFF. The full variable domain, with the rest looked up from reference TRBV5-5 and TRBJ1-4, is DAGVTQSPTHLIKTRGQQVTLRCSPISGHKSVSWYQQVLGQGPQFIFQYYEKEERGRGNFPDRFSARQFPNYSSELNVNALLLGDSALYLCASSYRATGQKLFFGSGTQLSVL.

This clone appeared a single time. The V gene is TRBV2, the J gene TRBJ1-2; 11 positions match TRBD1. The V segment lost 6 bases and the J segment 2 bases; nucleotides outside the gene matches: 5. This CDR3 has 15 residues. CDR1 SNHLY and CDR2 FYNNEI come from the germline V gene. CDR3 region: CASSAGTGGNYGYTF. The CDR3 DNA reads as TGTGCCAGCAGCGCAGGGACAGGGGGAAACTATGGCTACACCTTC.

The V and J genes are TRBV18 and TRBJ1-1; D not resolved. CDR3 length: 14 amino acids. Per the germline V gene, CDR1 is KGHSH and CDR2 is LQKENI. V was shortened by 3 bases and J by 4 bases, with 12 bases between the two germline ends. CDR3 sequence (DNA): TGTGCCAGCTCACCGGCGGTACTGATCACTGAAGCTTTCTTT. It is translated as CASSPAVLITEAFF.